This entry features one TCR beta chain sequence. The antigen is undetermined. This sample is drawn from a study of blood T cells in healthy people across ages. The CDR3 totals 17 residues. Germline V gene sequence: CDR1 PRHDT, CDR2 FYEKMQ (reference sequence). Germline trimming cut 1 base from V and 2 bases from J; bases unmatched to any gene: 8. Study-wide points: Samples with more naive T cells showed higher observed beta diversity.

The use of a sample-barcoded 5' primer and a J-beta primer mix characterized a second PCR of roughly 7 to 11 cycles. MiXCR, applied by TCRdb to the 5' RACE reads, yields one record per CDR3 protein. Of approximately 790,000 distinct CDR3 sequences listed, approximately 67% are singletons. V usage is TRBV13 and J usage is TRBJ2-3; the match to TRBD1 covers 8 bases. Sequencing was done on a sample of blood. This receptor was taken from a man aged 30-40 years in good health. This CDR3 is CASSLVGWTGNTDTQYF. The CDR3 nucleotides are TGTGCCAGCAGCTTAGTGGGCTGGACAGGGAACACAGATACGCAGTATTTT.